Listed below are T cell receptor beta chains from one sample, sequenced in a study of CD8 T cells in ankylosing spondylitis. TCRdb re-analysed the 5' RACE reads in MiXCR, keeping a single row per CDR3 protein. The table has about 510,000 distinct CDR3 sequences, under 5.5% seen once. Sequenced material: blood, either unsorted or a sorted T cell fraction (not recorded which). These receptors were collected from a male donor with ankylosing spondylitis. CDR3s include the opening cysteine and the closing phenylalanine or tryptophan. Fields, in order: D gene, J gene, V gene, clone size, CDR3 protein, CDR3 DNA. A D gene is named only where the DNA matches it firmly. Not all rows give a size; the values are once, few, many and, for expanded clones, a class.

TRBD2 | TRBJ2-7 | TRBV29-1 | many | CSIVLAGGVEQYF | TGCAGCATAGTACTAGCGGGAGGTGTCGAGCAGTACTTC
NA | TRBJ2-7 | TRBV5-1 | many | CASKSSSTAGEQYF | TGCGCCAGCAAATCCTCCTCGACGGCCGGCGAGCAGTACTTC
NA | TRBJ2-7 | TRBV5-1 | many | CASSLRQSSYEQYF | TGCGCCAGCAGCTTGAGACAGTCTTCCTACGAGCAGTACTTC
TRBD1 | TRBJ1-3 | TRBV9 | many | CASSGPTGNSGNTIYF | TGTGCCAGCAGTGGCCCGACAGGGAACTCTGGAAACACCATATATTTT
NA | TRBJ2-2 | TRBV5-1 | few | CASSLDHGGELFF | TGCGCCAGCAGCTTGGACCATGGCGGGGAGCTGTTTTTT
TRBD2 | TRBJ2-3 | TRBV10-3 | many | CAINRGTSGITPDTQYF | TGTGCCATCAACCGCGGGACTAGCGGCATTACGCCAGATACGCAGTATTTT
NA | TRBJ2-1 | TRBV4-3 | many | CASSPLGGYINEQFF | TGCGCCAGCAGCCCATTAGGGGGGTATATCAATGAGCAGTTCTTC
NA | TRBJ2-3 | TRBV4-3 | few | CASSQIAGSLDTQYF | TGCGCCAGCAGCCAAATCGCGGGGAGCCTAGATACGCAGTATTTT
TRBD1 | TRBJ1-5 | TRBV20-1 | many | CSAPGTGKSNQPQHF | TGCAGTGCGCCCGGGACAGGGAAGAGCAATCAGCCCCAGCATTTT
NA | TRBJ1-1 | TRBV10-3 | many | CAISAGAVNTEAFF | TGTGCCATCAGTGCCGGGGCCGTGAACACTGAAGCTTTCTTT
TRBD1 | TRBJ2-7 | TRBV7-8 | many | CASSLGGGQGYYEQYF | TGTGCCAGCAGCTTAGGCGGTGGACAGGGGTACTACGAGCAGTACTTC
TRBD1 | TRBJ1-1 | TRBV7-9 | NA | CASSLSTGITEAFF | TGTGCCAGCAGCTTGTCGACAGGGATCACTGAAGCTTTCTTT
TRBD1 | TRBJ2-1 | TRBV6-2/TRBV6-3 | many | CASSTLYRDRSDEQFF | TGTGCCAGCAGTACACTTTACCGGGACAGGTCTGATGAGCAGTTCTTC
NA | TRBJ1-5 | TRBV6-2/TRBV6-3 | NA | CASSYQGISNQPQHF | TGTGCCAGCAGTTACCAGGGGATAAGCAATCAGCCCCAGCATTTT
TRBD1 | TRBJ1-1 | TRBV20-1 | many | CSALLRDRGRPEAFF | TGCAGTGCCCTCCTCCGGGACAGGGGGCGACCTGAAGCTTTCTTT
NA | TRBJ1-5 | TRBV18 | many | CASSAGVGQPQHF | TGTGCCAGCTCAGCAGGGGTGGGTCAGCCCCAGCATTTT
NA | TRBJ2-1 | TRBV20-1 | many | CSAMRYNEQFF | TGCAGTGCTATGAGGTACAATGAGCAGTTCTTC
NA | TRBJ1-1 | TRBV12-3/TRBV12-4 | many | CASSFTGRRNTEAFF | TGTGCCAGCAGTTTCACAGGGAGGAGGAACACTGAAGCTTTCTTT
NA | TRBJ2-2 | TRBV24-1 | many | CATSEAAGAGELFF | TGTGCCACCAGTGAAGCAGCAGGCGCCGGGGAGCTGTTTTTT
NA | TRBJ1-4 | TRBV20-1 | many | CSASWLRSATNEKLFF | TGCAGTGCTTCCTGGTTAAGGAGTGCAACTAATGAAAAACTGTTTTTT
NA | TRBJ1-1 | TRBV27 | NA | CASSLEGTNTEAFF | TGTGCCAGCAGTTTAGAGGGAACGAACACTGAAGCTTTCTTT
TRBD1 | TRBJ1-1 | TRBV28 | many | CASSLPYRGQGTEAFF | TGTGCCAGCAGTTTACCCTACAGGGGGCAAGGAACTGAAGCTTTCTTT
NA | TRBJ1-1 | TRBV15 | many | CATSRVGDSTGAFF | TGTGCCACCAGCAGAGTCGGGGACTCCACTGGGGCTTTCTTT
NA | TRBJ2-2 | TRBV4-1 | few | CASSRTQMPGELFF | TGCGCCAGCAGCCGAACCCAAATGCCCGGGGAGCTGTTTTTT
NA | TRBJ1-2 | TRBV5-1 | many | CASSLGTGPGYTF | TGCGCCAGCAGCTTGGGTACAGGGCCCGGCTACACCTTC
NA | TRBJ2-4 | TRBV7-9 | few | CASSPMGGPNIQYF | TGTGCCAGCAGCCCTATGGGGGGCCCCAACATTCAGTACTTC
NA | TRBJ2-7 | TRBV11-3 | few | CASSLDGKGGDYEQYF | TGTGCCAGCAGCTTAGATGGTAAGGGAGGTGACTACGAGCAGTACTTC
NA | TRBJ1-1 | TRBV15 | NA | CATSRGVQGTRNTEAFF | TGTGCCACCAGCAGAGGGGTCCAGGGAACTCGGAACACTGAAGCTTTCTTT
NA | TRBJ1-1 | TRBV7-9 | many | CASSSRVRSWNTEAFF | TGTGCCAGCAGTTCGAGAGTTAGGTCCTGGAACACTGAAGCTTTCTTT
TRBD2 | TRBJ2-1 | TRBV6-2/TRBV6-3 | many | CASSYLGRGFWTGEQFF | TGTGCCAGCAGTTACCTGGGGAGGGGTTTCTGGACCGGTGAGCAGTTCTTC
NA | TRBJ1-1 | TRBV7-2 | many | CASSPPGAGDRNTEAFF | TGTGCCAGCAGCCCTCCCGGGGCAGGGGATCGGAACACTGAAGCTTTCTTT
TRBD1 | TRBJ1-4 | TRBV10-3 | many | CAISDDRGNEKLFF | TGTGCCATCAGCGACGACAGGGGCAATGAAAAACTGTTTTTT
TRBD1 | TRBJ2-1 | TRBV29-1 | many | CSVEGGQSLNEQFF | TGCAGCGTTGAAGGGGGACAGAGCCTCAATGAGCAGTTCTTC
NA | TRBJ2-3 | TRBV20-1 | many | CSAKWSGSTDTQYF | TGCAGTGCTAAATGGTCGGGGTCCACAGATACGCAGTATTTT
NA | TRBJ2-7 | TRBV20-1 | NA | CSAKSGHSYEQYF | TGCAGTGCTAAAAGCGGCCACTCCTACGAGCAGTACTTC
NA | TRBJ1-1 | TRBV5-4 | many | CASSIGQWDTEAFF | TGTGCCAGCAGCATTGGGCAGTGGGACACTGAAGCTTTCTTT
TRBD2 | TRBJ2-7 | TRBV28 | many | CASSLAAGGREQYF | TGTGCCAGCAGTTTGGCAGCGGGAGGGCGCGAGCAGTACTTC
NA | TRBJ1-1 | TRBV5-1 | many | CASSFRGAGTEAFF | TGCGCCAGCAGCTTCCGGGGCGCTGGTACTGAAGCTTTCTTT
NA | TRBJ2-7 | TRBV5-1 | many | CASSLDRALQYF | TGCGCCAGCAGCTTGGATAGGGCGCTGCAGTACTTC
NA | TRBJ2-7 | TRBV4-2 | many | CASSPRTTNYEQYF | TGTGCCAGCAGCCCAAGGACAACGAACTACGAGCAGTACTTC
NA | TRBJ2-2 | TRBV27 | many | CASSSLQGTGELFF | TGTGCCAGCAGTTCTCTCCAGGGCACCGGGGAGCTGTTTTTT
TRBD1 | TRBJ2-3 | TRBV7-2 | many | CASSLTGMGTDTQYF | TGTGCCAGCAGCTTGACAGGGATGGGCACAGATACGCAGTATTTT
NA | TRBJ2-2 | TRBV6-2/TRBV6-3 | NA | CASTVTVFTGELFF | TGTGCCAGCACCGTTACAGTATTCACCGGGGAGCTGTTTTTT
TRBD1 | TRBJ2-5 | TRBV11-2 | NA | CASSLFDRVYQETQYF | TGTGCCAGCAGCTTATTCGACAGGGTGTACCAAGAGACCCAGTACTTC
NA | TRBJ1-2 | TRBV29-1 | many | CSVRPGYHGYTF | TGCAGCGTCCGACCGGGGTATCATGGCTACACCTTC
TRBD1 | TRBJ2-1 | TRBV29-1 | many | CSVEVSGGQGQFF | TGCAGCGTTGAAGTGTCAGGCGGACAGGGGCAGTTCTTC
TRBD1 | TRBJ1-1 | TRBV28 | many | CASNGMTGALNTEAFF | TGTGCCAGCAACGGGATGACAGGGGCCTTGAACACTGAAGCTTTCTTT
NA | TRBJ2-3 | TRBV11-2 | NA | CASSPLELDTQYF | TGTGCCAGCAGCCCGCTAGAGTTAGATACGCAGTATTTT
NA | TRBJ2-5 | TRBV29-1 | few | CSVEDWRGTAEETQYF | TGCAGCGTTGAAGATTGGAGGGGGACAGCCGAAGAGACCCAGTACTTC
NA | TRBJ2-3 | TRBV27 | many | CASRQGGSTDTQYF | TGTGCCAGCAGACAGGGCGGGAGCACAGATACGCAGTATTTT
NA | TRBJ2-1 | TRBV5-1 | many | CASSLEQGGYNEQFF | TGCGCCAGCAGCTTGGAACAGGGTGGATACAATGAGCAGTTCTTC
NA | TRBJ2-7 | TRBV4-3 | few | CASSQVLGGPSYEQYF | TGCGCCAGCAGCCAAGTACTAGGGGGACCCTCCTACGAGCAGTACTTC
NA | TRBJ2-7 | TRBV20-1 | many | CSARYFGEQYF | TGCAGTGCTAGGTATTTCGGTGAGCAGTACTTC
NA | TRBJ2-7 | TRBV6-5 | many | CASSLPGYSYEQYF | TGTGCCAGCAGCTTACCCGGCTACTCCTACGAGCAGTACTTC
NA | TRBJ2-5 | TRBV10-2 | few | CASSEFLWTQYF | TGCGCCAGCAGTGAGTTCCTTTGGACCCAGTACTTC